These 24 T cell receptor beta chains came from one sample sequenced in a study of CD8+ T cells in alopecia areata. Treatment noted: oral pan-JAK inhibitor, 5-10 mg twice daily. Extracted RNA was reverse transcribed, and the resulting cDNA served as sequencing template. The method was immunoSEQ multiplex PCR; TCRdb's version includes in-frame clones alone and lacks a portion of them. The repertoire holds 150,000 to 200,000 clones, with around 51% as singletons. The sequencing here drew on CD8+ T cells sorted from blood, taken at roughly week 52, from a patient treated with tofacitinib. The receptors were gathered from a human donor with alopecia areata.

The chain carries TRBV2 and TRBJ2-6, with no clear D. Germline V lookup: CDR1 SNHLY, CDR2 FYNNEI. The CDR3 runs 15 residues. Trimming took 3 bases from V and 0 from J, leaving 6 bases between them. The CDR3 DNA follows: TGTGCCAGCAGTGAGATGCTCTCTGGGGCCAACGTCCTGACTTTC. This encodes CASSEMLSGANVLTF.

The rearrangement uses TRBV5-6 and TRBJ2-3; D is uncertain. This CDR3 contains 15 residues. V was shortened by 1 base and J by 0 bases, with 9 bases between the two germline ends. Germline assignment: CDR1 SGHDT and CDR2 YYEEEE. CDR3 DNA sequence: TGTGCCAGCAGCTTGTTACCGACTAGCACAGATACGCAGTATTTT. Protein: CASSLLPTSTDTQYF.

This clone was observed a handful of times. The V gene is TRBV7-9, the J gene TRBJ2-3, with D unresolved. The V gene's germline CDR1 is SEHNR and CDR2 FQNEAQ (reference sequence). CDR3 length: 12 amino acids. Between the trimmed V and J ends, which lost 3 bases and 4 bases, there was a span of 5 bases. CDR3 region: CASSFEADTQYF. The CDR3 DNA sequence: TGTGCCAGCAGCTTTGAGGCAGATACGCAGTATTTT.

The chain couples TRBV15 to TRBJ1-1; no reliable D call. This CDR3 comprises 14 residues. In germline, CDR1 is LNHNV, CDR2 YYDKDF (reference sequence). Trimming left V 4 bases short and J 3 bases short, with 12 bases between. CDR3: CATSKSLSYTEAFF. Here the CDR3 DNA reads TGTGCCACCAGCAAGTCACTTTCCTACACTGAAGCTTTCTTT.

V gene TRBV6-1 combines with J gene TRBJ1-6; D gene ambiguous. V lost 9 bases, J lost 8 bases, and 8 bases lay in between. The CDR3 runs to 11 residues. CDR1 and CDR2 (germline): MNHNS, SASEGT. Here the CDR3 reads CASRMDSPLHF. In nucleotides, the CDR3 is TGTGCCAGTAGGATGGATTCACCCCTCCACTTT.

This clone showed up just a few times. The J gene is TRBJ1-1, the V gene TRBV10-3, with D hard to call. The CDR3 is made up of 12 amino acids. In germline, CDR1 is ENHRY, CDR2 SYGVKD. V was clipped by 4 bases and J by 0 bases, with 3 bases between them. CDR3 residues: CAISGMNTEAFF. The CDR3 nucleotides read TGTGCCATCAGTGGGATGAACACTGAAGCTTTCTTT.

Only one count was recorded for this clone. J is TRBJ2-7 and V is TRBV5-6, with D possibly being TRBD1 or TRBD2 (5 bases each). The CDR3 is made up of 14 amino acids. CDR1 and CDR2 from the germline V gene are SGHDT and YYEEEE. Trimming shortened V by 4 bases and J by 0 bases, and 11 bases separated the two germline ends. CDR3 DNA sequence: TGTGCCAGCAGCCTCGGTGGGGGCTCCTACGAGCAGTACTTC. It translates to CASSLGGGSYEQYF.

This clone was seen only a few times. In DNA form, the CDR3 reads TGTGCCAGCACCCCGGGACTAGCATTTTACGAGCAGTACTTC. Residues: CASTPGLAFYEQYF. This rearrangement joins TRBV7-2 to TRBJ2-7, with TRBD2 matching 9 bases. The V and J ends lost 7 bases and 4 bases, in that order; junction bases with no gene match: 8. The CDR3 is made up of 14 amino acids. CDR1 and CDR2 from the germline V gene are SGHTA and FQGNSA. The entire variable domain, with the rest obtained from reference TRBV7-2 and TRBJ2-7, is as follows: GAGVSQSPSNKVTEKGKDVELRCDPISGHTALYWYRQSLGQGLEFLIYFQGNSAPDKSGLPSDRFSAERTGGSVSTLTIQRTQQEDSAVYLCASTPGLAFYEQYFGPGTRLTVT.

The chain recombines TRBV27 with TRBJ1-5, with D unresolved. CDR3 length: 13 residues. Germline V CDR1 and CDR2: MNHEY, SMNVEV (reference sequence). Trimming removed 6 bases from V and 3 bases from J, with 9 bases in between. The CDR3 loop reads CASRDGTNQPQHF. The CDR3 nucleotides are TGTGCCAGCAGGGACGGTACCAATCAGCCCCAGCATTTT.

The V and J genes are TRBV5-1 and TRBJ2-1; a weak D match, TRBD1 (5 bases). The CDR3 consists of 12 residues. Trimming left V 4 bases short and J 5 bases short, with 7 bases between. Germline CDR1 is SGHRS and CDR2 is YFSETQ. CDR3 nucleotides: TGCGCCAGCAGCCTGACAGACAATGAGCAGTTCTTC. As protein: CASSLTDNEQFF.

The chain employs TRBV7-2 and TRBJ2-5; 7 positions agree with TRBD2. Germline V gene data show CDR1 as SGHTA and CDR2 as FQGNSA. The V segment lost 5 bases and the J segment 5 bases; nucleotides outside the gene matches: 2. The CDR3 extends over 12 amino acids. CDR3 sequence (DNA): TGTGCCAGCAGCCGACTAGCTGAGACCCAGTACTTC. Its protein product is CASSRLAETQYF.

The chain employs TRBV9 and TRBJ1-1, with D possibly matching TRBD1 (6 bases). This CDR3 has 13 amino acids. CDR1 and CDR2 (germline): SGDLS, YYNGEE. V lost 3 bases and J 6 bases, leaving 12 bases between the germline ends. The CDR3: CASSATGPSEAFF. DNA for the CDR3: TGTGCCAGCAGCGCTACAGGGCCCTCTGAAGCTTTCTTT.

A few counts support this clone. The chain recombines TRBV12-5 with TRBJ1-2; D is undetermined. Per germline, CDR1 LGHNT and CDR2 FRNRAP. V was clipped by 9 bases and J by 4 bases, with 15 bases between them. The CDR3 is 13 amino acids. DNA of the CDR3: TGTGCTAGCGGACGGACGGCTACCTATGGCTACACCTTC. Encoded protein: CASGRTATYGYTF. Drawing the rest from reference TRBV12-5 and TRBJ1-2, the complete variable domain is DARVTQTPRHKVTEMGQEVTMRCQPILGHNTVFWYRQTMMQGLELLAYFRNRAPLDDSGMPKDRFSAEMPDATLATLKIQPSEPRDSAVYFCASGRTATYGYTFGSGTRLTVV.

The rearrangement links TRBV7-2 to TRBJ2-7; 7 positions match TRBD2. CDR3 length: 18 residues. The V gene end was trimmed by 5 bases and the J gene end by 2 bases; junction bases not matched to a gene: 18. CDR1 and CDR2 (germline): SGHTA, FQGNSA. The CDR3 nucleotides read TGTGCCAGCAGCGTCGCTCAGATAAAACCTAGCGGTCCCTACGAGCAGTACTTC. Translating it yields CASSVAQIKPSGPYEQYF.

The V gene is TRBV2, the J gene TRBJ1-4; 9 positions agree with TRBD1. The CDR3 is made up of 18 amino acids. Germline CDR1 is SNHLY and CDR2 is FYNNEI. Trimming removed 5 bases from V and 3 bases from J; junction bases left unmatched: 13. The CDR3, as DNA: TGTGCCAGCAGTCTCATGGACAGGGGAAGGTTGTCTAATGAAAAACTGTTTTTT. Translating it yields CASSLMDRGRLSNEKLFF.

The chain uses TRBV6-5 and TRBJ1-5; D is unresolved. Germline lookup yields CDR1 MNHEY and CDR2 SVGAGI. The ends were cut back, 5 bases at V and 1 base at J, with 6 bases in the middle. This CDR3 has 13 residues. As DNA, the CDR3 is TGTGCCAGCAGTCGCCACAGCAATCAGCCCCAGCATTTT. Amino acid sequence: CASSRHSNQPQHF.

This clone was observed a few times. The rearrangement joins TRBV13 to TRBJ1-2, with 10 bases fitting TRBD1. CDR1 PRHDT and CDR2 FYEKMQ come from the germline V gene (reference sequence). V was pared by 10 bases and J by 7 bases, with 9 bases of the junction left unmatched. The CDR3 is 13 residues long. As DNA, the CDR3 is TGTGCCATCCCCGGGACAGGGGCTTCTGGCTACACCTTC. Protein product: CAIPGTGASGYTF.

The sample holds one count of this clone. This chain uses TRBV7-9 with TRBJ2-3; TRBD2 agrees at 7 bases. The V gene's germline CDR1 is SEHNR and CDR2 FQNEAQ (reference sequence). This CDR3 spans 17 amino acids. V lost 3 bases, J lost 2 bases, and 11 bases stayed unmatched. The CDR3 is CASSLPYRDYYTDTQYF. The CDR3 DNA sequence: TGTGCCAGCAGCTTGCCCTACCGGGACTACTACACAGATACGCAGTATTTT. Complete variable domain (other parts from reference TRBV7-9 and TRBJ2-3): DTGVSQNPRHKITKRGQNVTFRCDPISEHNRLYWYRQTLGQGPEFLTYFQNEAQLEKSRLLSDRFSAERPKGSFSTLEIQRTEQGDSAMYLCASSLPYRDYYTDTQYFGPGTRLTVL.

The chain couples TRBV9 to TRBJ2-1; D possibly corresponds to TRBD2 (7 bases). The CDR3 consists of 17 residues. V lost 4 bases and J 5 bases, leaving 22 bases between the germline ends. The germline CDR1 and CDR2 sequences are SGDLS and YYNGEE. The CDR3 region is CASSSVRGGAQNNEQFF. In DNA, the CDR3 is TGTGCCAGCAGCTCCGTGCGTGGGGGGGCCCAAAACAATGAGCAGTTCTTC.

The rearrangement uses TRBV7-9 and TRBJ2-1; 13 bases fit TRBD2. CDR1 is SEHNR and CDR2 is FQNEAQ in the germline V gene (reference sequence). The ends lost 5 bases at V and 3 bases at J; junction bases unmatched: 7. The CDR3 totals 17 residues. The CDR3 protein is CASSPRTSGGHYNEQFF. The CDR3 DNA sequence: TGTGCCAGCAGCCCCAGGACTAGCGGGGGCCACTACAATGAGCAGTTCTTC.

V usage is TRBV5-1 and J usage is TRBJ1-6; tentative D call: TRBD1 (6 bases). The CDR3 sequence is 18 residues long. Germline V gene sequence: CDR1 SGHRS, CDR2 YFSETQ. Trimming pared 5 bases from V and 10 bases from J, leaving 28 bases between. CDR3 in DNA: TGCGCCAGCAGTTCGGACAGAGGTGACAGCCTAATCAAGTCACCCCTCCACTTT. Translation: CASSSDRGDSLIKSPLHF.

The chain couples TRBV2 to TRBJ1-5, with no clear D. Trimming removed 3 bases from V and 2 bases from J, with 11 bases in between. The V gene's germline CDR1 is SNHLY and CDR2 FYNNEI. This CDR3 is built from 15 residues. Written as DNA, the CDR3 is TGTGCCAGCAGTGACCTTGGGTTTGGCAATCAGCCCCAGCATTTT. Its protein product is CASSDLGFGNQPQHF.

This clone was observed a few times. The chain employs TRBV29-1 and TRBJ1-5; TRBD1 might be the D (5 bases). There are 12 residues in the CDR3. Germline assignment: CDR1 SQVTM and CDR2 ANQGSEA. The V and J ends lost 4 bases and 9 bases respectively, with 13 bases between them. CDR3 region: CSVGDSWVPQHF. Here the CDR3 DNA reads TGCAGCGTTGGGGACTCTTGGGTGCCCCAGCATTTT.

The J gene is TRBJ2-4, the V gene TRBV15; TRBD2 agrees at 13 bases. V shed 0 bases, J shed 5 bases, and the junction held 7 bases outside the gene matches. Germline assignment: CDR1 LNHNV and CDR2 YYDKDF (reference sequence). This CDR3 is built from 18 residues. The chain's CDR3 is CATSREGLAGEAENIQYF. For the CDR3, the DNA is TGTGCCACCAGCAGAGAAGGACTAGCGGGGGAGGCCGAAAACATTCAGTACTTC.